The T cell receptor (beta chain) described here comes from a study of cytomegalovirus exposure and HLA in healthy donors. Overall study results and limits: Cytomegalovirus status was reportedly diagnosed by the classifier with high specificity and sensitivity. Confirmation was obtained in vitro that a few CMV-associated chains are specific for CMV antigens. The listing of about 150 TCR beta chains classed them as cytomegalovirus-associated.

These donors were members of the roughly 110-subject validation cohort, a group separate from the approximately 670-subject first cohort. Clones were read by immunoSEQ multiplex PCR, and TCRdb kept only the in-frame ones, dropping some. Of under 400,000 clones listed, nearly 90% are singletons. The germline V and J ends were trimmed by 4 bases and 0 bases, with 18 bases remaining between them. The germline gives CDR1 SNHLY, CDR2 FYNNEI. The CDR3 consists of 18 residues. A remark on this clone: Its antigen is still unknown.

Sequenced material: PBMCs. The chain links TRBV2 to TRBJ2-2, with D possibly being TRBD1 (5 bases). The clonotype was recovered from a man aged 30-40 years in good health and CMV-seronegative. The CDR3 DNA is TGTGCCAGCAGTGCAGGTGGGGCTAAGAATCCGAACACCGGGGAGCTGTTTTTT. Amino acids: CASSAGGAKNPNTGELFF.